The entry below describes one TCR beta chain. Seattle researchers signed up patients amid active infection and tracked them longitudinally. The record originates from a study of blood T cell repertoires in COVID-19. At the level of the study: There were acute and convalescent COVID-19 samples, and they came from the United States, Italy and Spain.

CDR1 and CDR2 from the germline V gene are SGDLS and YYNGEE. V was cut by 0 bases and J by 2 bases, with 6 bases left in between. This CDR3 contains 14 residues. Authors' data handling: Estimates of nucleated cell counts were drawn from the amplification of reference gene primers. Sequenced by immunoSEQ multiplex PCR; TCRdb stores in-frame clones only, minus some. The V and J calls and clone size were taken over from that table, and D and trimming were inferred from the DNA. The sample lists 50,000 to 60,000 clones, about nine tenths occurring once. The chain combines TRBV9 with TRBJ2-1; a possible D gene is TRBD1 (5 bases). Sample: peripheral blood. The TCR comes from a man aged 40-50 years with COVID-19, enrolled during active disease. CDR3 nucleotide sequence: TGTGCCAGCAGCGTAGTAGGGGCCTACAATGAGCAGTTCTTC. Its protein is CASSVVGAYNEQFF. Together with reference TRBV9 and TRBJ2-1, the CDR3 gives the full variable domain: DSGVTQTPKHLITATGQRVTLRCSPRSGDLSVYWYQQSLDQGLQFLIQYYNGEERAKGNILERFSAQQFPDLHSELNLSSLELGDSALYFCASSVVGAYNEQFFGPGTRLTVL.